This paragraph covers one T cell receptor (beta chain) sequence. The antigen is unknown. Patients with chemo-refractory metastatic non-small-cell lung cancer received focal radiation plus CTLA-4 blockade with ipilimumab. The method was immunoSEQ multiplex PCR; TCRdb's version includes in-frame clones alone and lacks a portion of them. The sample lists tens of thousands of clones, 70% to 80% occurring once. CDR3 length: 15 residues. Germline assignment: CDR1 SGHNT and CDR2 YYREEE (reference sequence). V gave up 2 bases and J gave up 5 bases, with 16 bases separating them. The data originate from a study of radiotherapy plus CTLA-4 blockade in lung cancer. Findings of the study overall: Early blood T cell clone dynamics, with interferon-beta, were reported to best predict response. Tumor-origin TCR clones grew in blood after radiotherapy plus ipilimumab.

This sequence originates from a human donor with non-small cell lung cancer who had stable disease on radiotherapy plus ipilimumab. The rearrangement joins TRBV5-4 to TRBJ2-5; the D call may be TRBD1 or TRBD2 (5 bases each). The sequencing here drew on peripheral blood, taken from a patient treated with radiotherapy plus ipilimumab. Here the CDR3 reads CASSFSGPGEETQYF. The CDR3 DNA sequence: TGTGCCAGCAGCTTCTCGGGGCCAGGAGAGGAGACCCAGTACTTC.